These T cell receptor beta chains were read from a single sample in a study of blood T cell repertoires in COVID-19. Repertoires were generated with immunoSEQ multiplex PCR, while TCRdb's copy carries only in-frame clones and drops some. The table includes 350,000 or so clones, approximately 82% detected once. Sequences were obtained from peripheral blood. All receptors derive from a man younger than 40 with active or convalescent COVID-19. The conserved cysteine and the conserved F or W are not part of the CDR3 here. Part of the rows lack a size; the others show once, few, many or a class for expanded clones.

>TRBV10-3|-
AISDSGTRGTDTQY
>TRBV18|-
ASSLSGTGRTYEQY
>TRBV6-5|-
ASTRGGTEAF
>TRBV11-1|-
ASSLASGRIDEQF
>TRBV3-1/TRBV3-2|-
ASSQDWGGPDTEAF
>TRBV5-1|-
ASSLASPGANVLT
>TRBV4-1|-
ASSQDPGGRSTGELF
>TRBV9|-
ASSYGQGKETQY
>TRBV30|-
AWSRTTYGYT
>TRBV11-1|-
ASSLDVIGHEQY
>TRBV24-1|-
ATSVKRGLRSGNTIY
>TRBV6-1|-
ASSAGRWSTHSYEQY
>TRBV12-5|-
ASGLTLGQGANTGELF
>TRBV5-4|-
ASSPDSGANVLT
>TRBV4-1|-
ASSQDWGQLPY
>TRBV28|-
ASSILTHTRAHYEQY
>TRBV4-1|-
ASSPLGQGQGSGANVLT
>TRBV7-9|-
ASSLTGGTGANVLT
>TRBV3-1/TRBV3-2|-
ASSQDSAGGLEQF
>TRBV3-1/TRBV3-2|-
ASSQARGSGTDTQY
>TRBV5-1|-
ASSSGTGIHEQF
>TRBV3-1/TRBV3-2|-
ASSSWTAMNTEAF
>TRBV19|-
ASSFFGQGDSPLH
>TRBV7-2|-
ASGTTSGGAADTQY
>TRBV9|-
ASSVAVSGNTIY
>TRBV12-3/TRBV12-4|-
ASRLAVALEAF
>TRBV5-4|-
ASSSHTSGGSYEQY
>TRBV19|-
ASTLSGGAFYTQY
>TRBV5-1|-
ASSPGSGTSGTDTQY
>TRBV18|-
ASSRWTGENEKLF
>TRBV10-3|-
ATGLATNEKLF
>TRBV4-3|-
ASSLADGGGYEQY
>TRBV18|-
ASSLNAGTANTGELF
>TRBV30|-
AWSVRGNEQF
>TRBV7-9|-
ASSFPAEELSYEQY
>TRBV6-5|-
ASRLDRSHNSPLH
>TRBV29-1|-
SGLAGGTDTQY
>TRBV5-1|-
ASSPDRDYGYT
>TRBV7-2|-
ASSPSGAGNYGYT
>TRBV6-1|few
ASSSSGTDTQY